This T cell receptor (beta chain) was sequenced for a study of blood T cell repertoires in COVID-19. About the research overall: Donors in the United States, Italy and Spain gave samples during acute or convalescent COVID-19.

This CDR3 is 14 amino acids long. V dropped 2 bases and J dropped 4 bases, with 12 bases sitting between them. Germline CDR1 reads LGHDT; CDR2 reads YNNKEL (reference sequence). Authors' methods: Estimated nucleated cell counts came from reference gene primer amplification. TCRdb's table, derived via immunoSEQ multiplex PCR, lists solely in-frame clones and lacks some. The V and J calls and clone size are taken from that table; D and trimming were inferred from the DNA. The sample contains 200,000 to 250,000 clones, roughly 92% of which appear only once. The sequencing sample was made of peripheral blood. V gene TRBV3-1 (or the pseudogene TRBV3-2) combines with J gene TRBJ2-7; a weak D match, TRBD1 (6 bases). The clonotype originates from a man in his sixties with COVID-19, enrolled during active disease. CDR3 region: CASSQRTVGYEQYF. The CDR3 nucleotides read TGTGCCAGCAGCCAACGGACAGTGGGGTACGAGCAGTACTTC.